This is a list of T cell receptor beta chains from one sample in a study of response to subunit inactivated influenza vaccine. In TCRdb, the RT-PCR reads were re-called with MiXCR into one record per CDR3 protein. The table has some 850,000 distinct CDR3 sequences, around 18% seen once. The sequencing used PBMCs from blood, collected 4 to 6 days after vaccination. The receptors were sampled from a man aged 50 or older who received an inactivated influenza vaccine. Both conserved end residues are part of each CDR3. The D gene is left open where the match is weak. The size entry is marked missing in some rows and otherwise reads once, few, many or a size class.

DNA,CDR3,size,J,V,D
TGTGCCAGCAGCCTCTACTCCGGGACCTATGGAGCCACCGGGGAGCTGTTTTTT,CASSLYSGTYGATGELFF,few,TRBJ2-2,TRBV4-2,-
TGTGCCAGCAGCCCCCATGGTCGGGGAGAGACCCAGTACTTC,CASSPHGRGETQYF,few,TRBJ2-5,TRBV7-9,-
TGTGCCAGCACCCACGGGAGGGTAGATACGCAGTATTTT,CASTHGRVDTQYF,few,TRBJ2-3,TRBV28,TRBD2
TGCAGTGCTACTTACCAACCTCCCTACAATGAGCAGTTCTTC,CSATYQPPYNEQFF,-,TRBJ2-1,TRBV20-1,-
TGCGCCAGCAGCCAAGGGGTGGGCAGGGCCCAGTTT,CASSQGVGRAQF,few,TRBJ1-1,TRBV4-3,-
TGCGCCAGCAGCTTGGGCGGGACCCCCTCAGCCGGCTACACCTTC,CASSLGGTPSAGYTF,few,TRBJ1-2,TRBV5-1,-
TGTGCCAGCAGTTACAATGTTCGTCCATCTCGGGAGCAGTACTTC,CASSYNVRPSREQYF,-,TRBJ2-7,TRBV6-2/TRBV6-3,-
TGTGCCAGCAGCTTTGGGGGGCGCGTGTTTGGCTACACCTTC,CASSFGGRVFGYTF,-,TRBJ1-2,TRBV7-2,-
TGCGCCAGCAGCTTGGTTGGGGCGGGAGATACGCAGTATTTT,CASSLVGAGDTQYF,few,TRBJ2-3,TRBV5-1,-
TGCGCCAGCAGCCAGGGACAGGGAAGAGAGCAGTTCTTC,CASSQGQGREQFF,many,TRBJ2-1,TRBV4-3,TRBD1
TGTGCCAGCAGCTACAGACAGGGTTCCTCTCTACGCGAGCAGTACTTC,CASSYRQGSSLREQYF,many,TRBJ2-7,TRBV7-2,TRBD1
TGTGCCAGCAGCGTAGCGACTAATCAGCCCCAGCATTTT,CASSVATNQPQHF,few,TRBJ1-5,TRBV9,-
TGTGCCAGCAGACGACAGAGAACTAGCACAGATACGCAGTATTTT,CASRRQRTSTDTQYF,few,TRBJ2-3,TRBV12-3/TRBV12-4,-
TGCGCCAGCAGCCCCGGAGAGGGGACTCAGCCCCAGCATTTT,CASSPGEGTQPQHF,-,TRBJ1-5,TRBV5-1,-
TGTGCCAGCAGCCAAAACGCCGGGACGGTGAAGCAGTACTTC,CASSQNAGTVKQYF,few,TRBJ2-7,TRBV14,-
TGCGCCACCTCAGGGACAGGGATCGATGAGCAGTTCTTC,CATSGTGIDEQFF,-,TRBJ2-1,TRBV5-1,TRBD1
TGCGCCAGCAGCTTTCTCCGGACAGGGGGGTTCACAGATACGCAGTATTTT,CASSFLRTGGFTDTQYF,few,TRBJ2-3,TRBV5-1,TRBD1
TGCGCCAGCAGCTTGGAACTAGCGGGAGCCCACAATGAGCAGTTCTTC,CASSLELAGAHNEQFF,few,TRBJ2-1,TRBV5-1,TRBD2
TGTGCCAGCAAATACGGGCCTAGCGGGAAGAATGAGCAGTTCTTC,CASKYGPSGKNEQFF,-,TRBJ2-1,TRBV2,TRBD2
TGTGCCAGCAGTTTAGCTATACAGTATGGCTACACCTTC,CASSLAIQYGYTF,few,TRBJ1-2,TRBV12-3/TRBV12-4,-
TGTGCCAGCAGTTTCGACAGGGTCGGGGAAAAACTGTTTTTT,CASSFDRVGEKLFF,-,TRBJ1-4,TRBV6-5,TRBD1
TGCGCCAGCAGCTGGGTCGAAAATGAGCAGTTCTTC,CASSWVENEQFF,-,TRBJ2-1,TRBV5-1,-
TGCAGTGAAATCTACAGGGCAAATCAGCCCCAGCATTTT,CSEIYRANQPQHF,-,TRBJ1-5,TRBV20-1,-
TGTGCCAGCATCCCCTCAGGAGGGGGGAGGACTGAAGCTTTCTTT,CASIPSGGGRTEAFF,-,TRBJ1-1,TRBV12-3/TRBV12-4,-
TGTGCCAGCAGCTTGGTAAGGGACGATGGCTACACCTTC,CASSLVRDDGYTF,few,TRBJ1-2,TRBV5-6,-
TGTGCCAGCTCACCAACAATCGGGAACACTGAAGCTTTCTTT,CASSPTIGNTEAFF,few,TRBJ1-1,TRBV18,-
TGTGCCAGGCATAGCGGGAGGGCGAAAGAGACCCAGTACTTC,CARHSGRAKETQYF,-,TRBJ2-5,TRBV25-1,TRBD2
TGTGCCAGCAGCCAAGAGAAATTTGAGACCCAGTACTTC,CASSQEKFETQYF,few,TRBJ2-5,TRBV3-1,-
TGTGCCACCAGCCAGGGGAACACCGGGGAGCTGTTTTTT,CATSQGNTGELFF,few,TRBJ2-2,TRBV15,-
TGCAGTGCTAGAATGACAGGGGGCTCGGACTACGAGCAGTACTTC,CSARMTGGSDYEQYF,few,TRBJ2-7,TRBV20-1,TRBD1
TGTGCCAGCAGTCCCCGCGCCGTAGAGGGGGCCGGGGAGCTGTTTTTT,CASSPRAVEGAGELFF,medium-sized,TRBJ2-2,TRBV12-3/TRBV12-4,-
TGCAGTGCTAGAGATGGGTCCGGGTTCCGGGAGCTGTTTTTT,CSARDGSGFRELFF,-,TRBJ2-2,TRBV20-1,-
TGCAGTGCTAGAGGGGACTTAAGCACAGATACGCAGTATTTT,CSARGDLSTDTQYF,-,TRBJ2-3,TRBV20-1,-
TGTGCCACCAGCAGAGAAGCAGCGGGTGGCTACACCTTC,CATSREAAGGYTF,few,TRBJ1-2,TRBV15,-
TGCAGCGTTGAGGCCCTAGCGGTCCCCTACAATGAGCAGTTCTTC,CSVEALAVPYNEQFF,few,TRBJ2-1,TRBV29-1,TRBD2
TGTGCCAGCAGCCCCCAGGGGAGGGACAATCAGCCCCAGCATTTT,CASSPQGRDNQPQHF,-,TRBJ1-5,TRBV7-9,-
TGTGTCACGGGGCGGCAGGACAATGAGCAGTTCTTC,CVTGRQDNEQFF,few,TRBJ2-1,TRBV6-6,-
TGCAGTGCTACCCATGGACACAAGATATCGACCCAGTACTTC,CSATHGHKISTQYF,-,TRBJ2-5,TRBV20-1,-
TGTGCCAGTTCGCGATCAGGTGGAAAGCAGTTCTTC,CASSRSGGKQFF,few,TRBJ2-1,TRBV19,-
TGCAGCGTTCAGATGGGGGCGCCTGGGGCCAACGTCCTGACTTTC,CSVQMGAPGANVLTF,once,TRBJ2-6,TRBV29-1,-
TGTGCCAGCAGTTTGGCTCGCACAGATACGCAGTATTTT,CASSLARTDTQYF,many,TRBJ2-3,TRBV12-3/TRBV12-4,-
TGTGCCAGCAGCTTTACCAGCCTGGGCGAGCAGTACTTC,CASSFTSLGEQYF,many,TRBJ2-7,TRBV7-9,-
TGCAGTGCTAGACTAGAGGAGCAGTTCTTC,CSARLEEQFF,-,TRBJ2-1,TRBV20-1,-
TGCGCCAGCAGCTTGCGGGTGACAGGGGAGGGTGAGCAGTTCTTC,CASSLRVTGEGEQFF,few,TRBJ2-1,TRBV5-1,-
TGTGCCAGCAGCGTAGGGATCTCTGGCTACACCTTC,CASSVGISGYTF,few,TRBJ1-2,TRBV9,-
TGTGCCAGCAGTGGACAGGGTGTGACAGATACGCAGTATTTT,CASSGQGVTDTQYF,-,TRBJ2-3,TRBV5-6,TRBD1
TGTGCCATCAGTGATATATATAATTCACCCCTCCACTTT,CAISDIYNSPLHF,-,TRBJ1-6,TRBV10-3,-
TGCAGTGCTTACCGCGGGAGTGAGCAGTTCTTC,CSAYRGSEQFF,-,TRBJ2-1,TRBV20-1,TRBD2
TGCGCCAGCAGCCAAGAAGAGGCGGAACTAGCCTTCACCGGGGAGCTGTTTTTT,CASSQEEAELAFTGELFF,few,TRBJ2-2,TRBV4-3,-
TGCGCCAGCAGCGTGGGACAGGGCTACCAAGAGACCCAGTACTTC,CASSVGQGYQETQYF,-,TRBJ2-5,TRBV5-1,TRBD1
TGTGCCACCAGTGATTTGCGGGACAGCTCGAATGAGCAGTTCTTC,CATSDLRDSSNEQFF,many,TRBJ2-1,TRBV24-1,TRBD1
TGCAGTGCAAAACTAGCGGGAGACTACACCGGGGAGCTGTTTTTT,CSAKLAGDYTGELFF,few,TRBJ2-2,TRBV20-1,TRBD2